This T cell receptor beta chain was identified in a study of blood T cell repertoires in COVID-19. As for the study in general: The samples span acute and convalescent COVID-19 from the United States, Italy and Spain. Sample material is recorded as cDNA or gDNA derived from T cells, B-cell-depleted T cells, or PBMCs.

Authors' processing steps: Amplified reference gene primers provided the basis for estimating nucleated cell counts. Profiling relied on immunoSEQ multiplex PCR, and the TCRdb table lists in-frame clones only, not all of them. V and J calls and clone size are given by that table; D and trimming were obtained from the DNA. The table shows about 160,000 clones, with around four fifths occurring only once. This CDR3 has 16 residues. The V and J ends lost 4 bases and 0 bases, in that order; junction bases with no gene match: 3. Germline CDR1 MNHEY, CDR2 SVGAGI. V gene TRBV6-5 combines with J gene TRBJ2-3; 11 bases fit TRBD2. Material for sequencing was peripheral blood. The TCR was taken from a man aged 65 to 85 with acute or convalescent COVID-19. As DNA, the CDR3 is TGTGCCAGCAGTTTGACTAGCGGGAAAAGCACAGATACGCAGTATTTT. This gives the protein CASSLTSGKSTDTQYF.